This T cell receptor (beta chain) was sequenced during a study of blood T cells in healthy people across ages. Using a J-beta primer mix together with a sample-barcoded 5' primer, a second PCR was run for roughly 7 to 12 cycles. TCRdb called the 5' RACE reads again in MiXCR, with one record for every CDR3 protein. This sample has 800,000 to 950,000 distinct CDR3 sequences, with roughly 28% found just once. Extraction of total RNA produced a minimum of 5 micrograms from each sample. This CDR3 contains 15 residues. Deletions cut 2 bases from V and 3 bases from J, with 11 bases between. Germline CDR1 and CDR2: LNHDA and SQIVND (reference sequence). Another study also made use of these data, one on T cells of mothers and their children. Per that study: Whatever RNA was extracted went entirely into cDNA synthesis, at roughly 1.5 ug per 15 ul.

The gene calls are TRBV19 and TRBJ1-5; D might be TRBD1 (5 bases). The sample was blood. This clonotype originated in a woman aged 40 to 49 in good health. CDR3 region: CASSIQGFDNQPQHF. The CDR3 bases are TGTGCCAGTAGTATACAGGGTTTCGACAATCAGCCCCAGCATTTT.